These T cell receptor beta chains were read from a single sample in a study of blood T cell repertoires in COVID-19. The method was immunoSEQ multiplex PCR; TCRdb's version includes in-frame clones alone and lacks a portion of them. The data hold about 170,000 clones, with around 82% observed a single time. Sequencing was done on a sample of peripheral blood. The receptors originated from a woman at least 80 years old with active or convalescent COVID-19. Each CDR3 is given with its conserved first and last residue. The D gene is left open where the match is weak. Clone size appears in some rows only: once, few, many, or a class for an expanded clone.

TRBV9,.,TRBD2,CASSVVAVAGANTGELFF
TRBV21-1,.,.,CASSPRQGAGQPQHF
TRBV5-1,.,.,CASSIRDSSYEQYF
TRBV4-1,few,.,CASSQDTAGRNSPLHF
TRBV2,.,.,CASKAGEPTEAFF
TRBV4-1,few,.,CASGAMLSGHGYTF
TRBV7-3,.,TRBD1,CASSSGQGLVLTF
TRBV29-1,few,.,CSVDSGGVGYTF
TRBV5-4,few,TRBD1,CASSPGQTLTYGYTF
TRBV6-2/TRBV6-3,.,TRBD1,CASSYTSGTGFFRASETQYF
TRBV7-3,.,.,CASSFGRTGTYEQYF
TRBV6-2/TRBV6-3,.,TRBD1,CASSLDRGRANVLTF
TRBV11-3,.,.,CASSLGQENTEAFF
TRBV27,.,TRBD1,CASVTYRQGLSEQYF
TRBV5-1,.,.,CASSLGSSVYEQYF
TRBV4-1,.,TRBD2,CASSQVATSTGDTQYF
TRBV29-1,.,.,CSVGTAAANYGYTF
TRBV19,.,TRBD1,CASRRGTGRNTEAFF
TRBV10-3,.,TRBD2,CAISERAGGVGEQFF
TRBV19,few,TRBD1,CATRDRLKKVGNQPQHF
TRBV5-8,.,TRBD2,CASSPRLAGGTDTQYF
TRBV19,.,TRBD2,CASRPSGRAYEQYF
TRBV5-1,.,.,CASSLGQSSYEQYF
TRBV30,.,.,CAWSDRGLRQGVGELFF
TRBV19,.,.,CASSLTGATYNEQFF
TRBV6-6,.,TRBD2,CASSPLRGNTDTQYF
TRBV6-1,.,.,CASSEATVRPLSF
TRBV15,few,.,CATSRGGWDEQFF
TRBV24-1,.,.,CATSDFREGDTQYF
TRBV18,.,.,CASSPDSAPSYEQYF
TRBV7-9,many,.,CASSPDGVGYEQYF
TRBV5-4,.,.,CASSLGQTLYEQYF
TRBV4-1,.,.,CASSRVTGPFGNTIYF
TRBV9,.,.,CASSPVYEQYF
TRBV10-3,few,TRBD1,CAISELGQENEKLFF
TRBV6-5,.,.,CASSCNRARETQYF
TRBV5-1,.,TRBD1,CASSSRDRLYNEQFF
TRBV5-8,.,.,CASYRRTGYGSREQFF
TRBV5-1,.,TRBD1,CASSQTGQETQYF
TRBV5-1,.,.,CASKGQDNSYEQYF
TRBV5-1,.,TRBD1,CASSSGQGTYEQYF